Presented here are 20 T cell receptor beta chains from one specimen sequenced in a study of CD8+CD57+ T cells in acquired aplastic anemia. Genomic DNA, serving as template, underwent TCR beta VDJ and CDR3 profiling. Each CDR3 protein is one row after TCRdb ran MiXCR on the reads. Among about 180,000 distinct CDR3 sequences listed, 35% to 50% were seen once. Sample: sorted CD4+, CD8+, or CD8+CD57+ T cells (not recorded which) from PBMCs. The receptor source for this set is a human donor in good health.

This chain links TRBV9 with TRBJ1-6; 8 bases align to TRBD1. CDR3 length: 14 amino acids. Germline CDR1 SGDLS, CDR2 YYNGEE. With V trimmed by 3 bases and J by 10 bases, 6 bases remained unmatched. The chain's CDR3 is CASSATGGISPLHF. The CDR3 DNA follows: TGTGCCAGCAGCGCAACAGGGGGGATCTCACCCCTCCACTTT.

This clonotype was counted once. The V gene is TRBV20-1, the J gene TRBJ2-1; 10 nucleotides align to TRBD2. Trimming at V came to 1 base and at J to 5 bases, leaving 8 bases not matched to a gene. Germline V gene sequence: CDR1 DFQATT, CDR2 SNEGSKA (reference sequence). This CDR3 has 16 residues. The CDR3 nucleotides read TGCAGTGCTAGAGTCTCCGGGACTAGCGATAACAATGAGCAGTTCTTC. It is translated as CSARVSGTSDNNEQFF.

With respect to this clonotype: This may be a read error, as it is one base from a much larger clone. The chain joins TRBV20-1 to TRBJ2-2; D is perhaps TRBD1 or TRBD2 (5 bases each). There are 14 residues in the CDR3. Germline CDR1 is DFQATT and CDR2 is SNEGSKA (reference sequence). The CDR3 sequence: CSARGRANTGEPFF. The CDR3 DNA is TGCAGTGCTAGGGGCAGGGCGAACACCGGGGAGCCGTTTTTT.

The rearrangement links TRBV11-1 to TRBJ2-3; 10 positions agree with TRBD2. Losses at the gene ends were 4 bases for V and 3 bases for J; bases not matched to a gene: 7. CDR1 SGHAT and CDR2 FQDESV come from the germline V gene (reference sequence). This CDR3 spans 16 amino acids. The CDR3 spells CASSYSRTSGTDTQYF. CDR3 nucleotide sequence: TGTGCCAGCAGCTACAGTCGGACTAGCGGTACAGATACGCAGTATTTT.

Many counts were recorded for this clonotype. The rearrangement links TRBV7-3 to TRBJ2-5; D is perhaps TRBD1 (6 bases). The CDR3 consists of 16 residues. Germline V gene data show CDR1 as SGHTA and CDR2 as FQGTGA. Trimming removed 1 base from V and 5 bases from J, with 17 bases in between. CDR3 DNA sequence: TGTGCCAGCAGCTTAAGAGGGGGAGATTCCAGGGAGACCCAGTACTTC. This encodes CASSLRGGDSRETQYF. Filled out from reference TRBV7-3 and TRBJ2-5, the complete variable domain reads GAGVSQTPSNKVTEKGKYVELRCDPISGHTALYWYRQSLGQGPEFLIYFQGTGAADDSGLPNDRFFAVRPEGSVSTLKIQRTERGDSAVYLCASSLRGGDSRETQYFGPGTRLLVL.

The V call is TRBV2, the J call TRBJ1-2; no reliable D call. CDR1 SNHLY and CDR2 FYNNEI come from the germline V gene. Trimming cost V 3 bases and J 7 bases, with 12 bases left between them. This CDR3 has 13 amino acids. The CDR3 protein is CASSENTLGGYTF. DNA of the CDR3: TGTGCCAGCAGTGAGAACACTCTGGGTGGCTACACCTTC.

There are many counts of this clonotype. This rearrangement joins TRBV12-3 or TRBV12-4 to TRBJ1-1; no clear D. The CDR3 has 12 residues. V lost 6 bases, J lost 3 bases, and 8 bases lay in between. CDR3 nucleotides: TGTGCCAGCAGCCCTAGCGACACTGAAGCTTTCTTT. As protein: CASSPSDTEAFF.

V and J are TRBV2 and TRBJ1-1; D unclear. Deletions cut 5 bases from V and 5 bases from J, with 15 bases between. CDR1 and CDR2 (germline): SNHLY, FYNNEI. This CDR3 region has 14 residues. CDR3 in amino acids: CASSPHPGLTEAFF. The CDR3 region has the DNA TGTGCCAGCAGTCCCCACCCGGGGTTGACTGAAGCTTTCTTT.

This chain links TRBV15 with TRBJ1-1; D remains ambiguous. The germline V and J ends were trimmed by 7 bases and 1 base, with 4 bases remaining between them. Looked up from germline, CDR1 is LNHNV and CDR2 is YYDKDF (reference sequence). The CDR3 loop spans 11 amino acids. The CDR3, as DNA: TGTGCCACCACTCAGAACACTGAAGCTTTCTTT. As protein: CATTQNTEAFF. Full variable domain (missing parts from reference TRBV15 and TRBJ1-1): DAMVIQNPRYQVTQFGKPVTLSCSQTLNHNVMYWYQQKSSQAPKLLFHYYDKDFNNEADTPDNFQSRRPNTSFCFLDIRSPGLGDTAMYLCATTQNTEAFFGQGTRLTVV.

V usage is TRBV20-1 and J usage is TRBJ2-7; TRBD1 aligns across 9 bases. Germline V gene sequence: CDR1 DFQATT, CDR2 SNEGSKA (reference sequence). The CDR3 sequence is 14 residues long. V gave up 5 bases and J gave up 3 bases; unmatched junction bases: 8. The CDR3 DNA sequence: TGCAGTGCTCCTAAGACAGGGGGAGGCTACGAGCAGTACTTC. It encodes CSAPKTGGGYEQYF.

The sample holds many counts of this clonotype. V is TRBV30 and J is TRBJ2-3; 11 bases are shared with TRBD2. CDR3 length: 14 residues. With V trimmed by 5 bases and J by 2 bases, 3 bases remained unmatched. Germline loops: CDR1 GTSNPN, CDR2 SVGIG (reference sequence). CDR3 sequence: CAWLGLAATDTQYF. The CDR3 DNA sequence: TGTGCCTGGCTGGGACTAGCGGCCACAGATACGCAGTATTTT.

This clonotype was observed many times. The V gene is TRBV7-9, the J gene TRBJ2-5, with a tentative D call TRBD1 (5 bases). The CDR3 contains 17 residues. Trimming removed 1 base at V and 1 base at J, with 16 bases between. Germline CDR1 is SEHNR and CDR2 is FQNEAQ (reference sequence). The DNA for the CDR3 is TGTGCCAGCAGCTTAGTTGTGGTCACAGGAATCCAAGAGACCCAGTACTTC. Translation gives CASSLVVVTGIQETQYF.

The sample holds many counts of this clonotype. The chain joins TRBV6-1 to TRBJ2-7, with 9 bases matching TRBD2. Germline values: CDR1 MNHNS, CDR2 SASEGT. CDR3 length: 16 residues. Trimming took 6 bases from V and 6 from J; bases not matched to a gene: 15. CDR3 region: CASRGVTSGLSGEQYF. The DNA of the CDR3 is TGTGCCAGCAGGGGCGTGACTAGCGGACTTTCGGGCGAGCAGTACTTC.

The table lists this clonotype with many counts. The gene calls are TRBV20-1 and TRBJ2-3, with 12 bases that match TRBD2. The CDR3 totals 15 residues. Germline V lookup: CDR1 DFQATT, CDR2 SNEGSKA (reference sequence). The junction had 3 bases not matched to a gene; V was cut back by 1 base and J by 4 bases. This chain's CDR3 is CSARGLAGVSDTQYF. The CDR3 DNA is TGCAGTGCTAGAGGACTAGCGGGAGTCTCAGATACGCAGTATTTT.

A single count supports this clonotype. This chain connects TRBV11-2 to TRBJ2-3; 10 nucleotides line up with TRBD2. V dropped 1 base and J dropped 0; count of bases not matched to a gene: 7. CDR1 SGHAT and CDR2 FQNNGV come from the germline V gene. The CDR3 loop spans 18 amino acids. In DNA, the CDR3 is TGTGCCAGCAGCTTAGGCCCGGGACTAGCGCGGAGCACAGATACGCAGTATTTT. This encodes CASSLGPGLARSTDTQYF.

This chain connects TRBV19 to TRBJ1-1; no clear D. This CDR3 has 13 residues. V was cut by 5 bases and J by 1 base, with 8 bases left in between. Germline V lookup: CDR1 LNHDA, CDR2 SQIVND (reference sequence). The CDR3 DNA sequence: TGTGCCAGTAGTGAAGGATGGAACACTGAAGCTTTCTTT. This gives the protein CASSEGWNTEAFF.

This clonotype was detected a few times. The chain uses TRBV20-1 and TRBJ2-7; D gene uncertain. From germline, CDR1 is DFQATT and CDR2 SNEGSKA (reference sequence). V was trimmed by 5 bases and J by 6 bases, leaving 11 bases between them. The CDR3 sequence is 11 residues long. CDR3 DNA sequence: TGCAGTGCTGTACCCCTAGGCGAGCAGTACTTC. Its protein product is CSAVPLGEQYF.

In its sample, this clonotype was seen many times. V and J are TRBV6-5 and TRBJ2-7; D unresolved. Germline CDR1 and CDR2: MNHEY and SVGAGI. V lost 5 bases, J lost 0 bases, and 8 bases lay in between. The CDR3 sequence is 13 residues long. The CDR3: CASSADGSYEQYF. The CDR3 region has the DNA TGTGCCAGCAGTGCCGACGGCTCCTACGAGCAGTACTTC.

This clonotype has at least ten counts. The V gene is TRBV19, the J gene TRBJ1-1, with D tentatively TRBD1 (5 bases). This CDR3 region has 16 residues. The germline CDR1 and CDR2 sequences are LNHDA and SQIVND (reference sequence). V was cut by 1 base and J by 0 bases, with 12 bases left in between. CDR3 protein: CASSIVPGTVNTEAFF. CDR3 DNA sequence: TGTGCCAGTAGTATAGTCCCCGGGACGGTGAACACTGAAGCTTTCTTT.

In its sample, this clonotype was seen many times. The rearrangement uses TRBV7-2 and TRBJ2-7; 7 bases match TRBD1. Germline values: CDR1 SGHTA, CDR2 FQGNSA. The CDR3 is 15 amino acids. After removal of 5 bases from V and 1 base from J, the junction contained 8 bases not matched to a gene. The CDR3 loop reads CASSEFGQESYEQYF. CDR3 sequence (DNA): TGTGCCAGCAGCGAATTTGGACAGGAGTCCTACGAGCAGTACTTC.